Below, 3 T cell receptor beta chains from the same sample are listed, as sequenced in a study of OX40 agonist ivuxolimab in advanced cancers. Assay used: immunoSEQ multiplex PCR; TCRdb lists only in-frame clones, some missing. There are roughly 80,000 clones in the sample; less than 95% occur only once, and less than 2% lies in the top ten. Sequences were derived from CD4+ or CD8+ T cells sorted from blood, sampled in a trial of the OX40 agonist ivuxolimab. All receptors come from an adult with an advanced solid tumor such as melanoma, head and neck, liver or kidney cancer.

This chain connects TRBV29-1 to TRBJ2-1; TRBD2 might be the D (6 bases). This CDR3 comprises 14 residues. Trimming shortened V by 3 bases and J by 8 bases, and 17 bases separated the two germline ends. From germline, CDR1 is SQVTM and CDR2 ANQGSEA. DNA of the CDR3: TGCAGCGTTGATGGTGTGGGAGGAGCCGATGAGCAGTTCTTC. Encoded protein: CSVDGVGGADEQFF.

The chain is built from TRBV5-4 and TRBJ2-1; D possibly corresponds to TRBD2 (7 bases). The CDR3 is made up of 14 amino acids. V was shortened by 3 bases and J by 6 bases, with 13 bases between the two germline ends. Germline loops: CDR1 SGHNT, CDR2 YYREEE (reference sequence). The CDR3 reads CASSSAGDTNEQFF. The CDR3 coding sequence is TGTGCCAGCAGCTCGGCGGGGGACACCAATGAGCAGTTCTTC.

This clone was recorded once. This chain connects TRBV5-4 to TRBJ2-2; 9 nucleotides line up with TRBD2. CDR1 is SGHNT and CDR2 is YYREEE in the germline V gene (reference sequence). CDR3 size: 16 residues. V lost 1 base to trimming and J lost 5 bases; unmatched junction nucleotides: 6. This CDR3 is CASSLISGSGTGELFF. CDR3 sequence (DNA): TGTGCCAGCAGCTTGATTAGCGGGAGTGGGACCGGGGAGCTGTTTTTT. Full variable domain (rest looked up from reference TRBV5-4 and TRBJ2-2): ETGVTQSPTHLIKTRGQQVTLRCSSQSGHNTVSWYQQALGQGPQFIFQYYREEENGRGNFPPRFSGLQFPNYSSELNVNALELDDSALYLCASSLISGSGTGELFFGEGSRLTVL.